The present TCR beta chain was sequenced within a study of control samples from healthy donors and cancer patients. Some clones are missing from TCRdb's copy, which holds only in-frame ones; the method was immunoSEQ multiplex PCR. The sample shows over 150,000 clones, 85% to 90% of them seen only once. The V and J ends lost 1 base and 0 bases respectively, with 12 bases between them. The germline CDR1 and CDR2 sequences are SQVTM and ANQGSEA. CDR3 length: 15 residues. Sequencing input: blood. V gene TRBV29-1 combines with J gene TRBJ1-2, with D possibly TRBD1 on 6 matching bases. This receptor was identified in a woman aged 45 to 65 in good health. The CDR3 reads CSVEARTAPNYGYTF. CDR3 in DNA: TGCAGCGTTGAAGCGAGGACAGCCCCTAACTATGGCTACACCTTC.